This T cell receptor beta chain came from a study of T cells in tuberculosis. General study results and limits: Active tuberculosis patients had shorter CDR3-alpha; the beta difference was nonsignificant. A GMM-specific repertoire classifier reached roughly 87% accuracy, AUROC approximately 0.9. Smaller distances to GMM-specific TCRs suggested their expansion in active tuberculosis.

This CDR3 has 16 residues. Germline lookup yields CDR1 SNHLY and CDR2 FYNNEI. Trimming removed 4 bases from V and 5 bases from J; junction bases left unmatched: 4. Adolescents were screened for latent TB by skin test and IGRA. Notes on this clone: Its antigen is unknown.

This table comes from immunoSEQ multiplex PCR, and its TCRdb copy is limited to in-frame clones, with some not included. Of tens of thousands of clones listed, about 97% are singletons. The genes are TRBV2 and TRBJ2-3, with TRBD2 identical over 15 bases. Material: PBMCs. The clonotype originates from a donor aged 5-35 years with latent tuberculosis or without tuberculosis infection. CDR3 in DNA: TGTGCCAGCAGTGGGACTAGCGGGGGGGCCGAAGATACGCAGTATTTT. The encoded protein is CASSGTSGGAEDTQYF.